This T cell receptor (beta chain) is drawn from a study of OX40 agonist ivuxolimab in advanced cancers. Overall study context: Patients were treated with ivuxolimab, an agonistic anti-OX40 (CD134) antibody.

CDR1 and CDR2 from the germline V gene are LNHDA and SQIVND (reference sequence). The CDR3 is 18 amino acids. About this clone itself: Its antigen remains unknown.

Autoimmune disease history or systemic immunosuppression was exclusionary. The assay was immunoSEQ multiplex PCR, and TCRdb's table has in-frame clones only and misses some. Of 71,000 or so clones listed, 85% to 90% were seen once; the top ten hold 1.1%. Broader study findings: At 0.1 to 3.0 mg/kg and by week 6, CD4+ and CD8+ T cells in the blood had expanded clonally. Low normalized T-cell clonal expansion was additionally recorded for some nonresponders.

The chain joins TRBV19 to TRBJ2-6; 15 nucleotides align to TRBD2. Sequences were derived from CD4+ or CD8+ T cells sorted from blood, sampled in a trial of the OX40 agonist ivuxolimab. The receptor was derived from an adult with an advanced solid tumor such as melanoma, head and neck, liver or kidney cancer. For the CDR3, the DNA is TGTGCAGCCACCGGGACTAGCGGGAGGTTCGCTGGGGCCAACGTCCTGACTTTC. Residues: CAATGTSGRFAGANVLTF.